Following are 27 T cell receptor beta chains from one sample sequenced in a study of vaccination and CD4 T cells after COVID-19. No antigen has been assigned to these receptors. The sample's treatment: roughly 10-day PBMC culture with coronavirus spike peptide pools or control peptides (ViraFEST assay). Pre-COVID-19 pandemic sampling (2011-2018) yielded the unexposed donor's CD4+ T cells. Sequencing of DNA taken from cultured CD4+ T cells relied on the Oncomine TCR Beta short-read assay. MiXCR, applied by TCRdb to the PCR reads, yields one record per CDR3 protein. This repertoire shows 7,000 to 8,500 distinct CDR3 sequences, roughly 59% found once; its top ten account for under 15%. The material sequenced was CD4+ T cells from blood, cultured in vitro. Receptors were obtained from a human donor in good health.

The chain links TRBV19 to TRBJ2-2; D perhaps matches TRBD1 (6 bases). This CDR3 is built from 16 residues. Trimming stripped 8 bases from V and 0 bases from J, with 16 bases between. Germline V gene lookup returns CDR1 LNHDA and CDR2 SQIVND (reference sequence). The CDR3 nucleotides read TGTGCCAGTGGTAAGGGGGAACTTCCGAACACCGGGGAGCTGTTTTTT. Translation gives CASGKGELPNTGELFF.

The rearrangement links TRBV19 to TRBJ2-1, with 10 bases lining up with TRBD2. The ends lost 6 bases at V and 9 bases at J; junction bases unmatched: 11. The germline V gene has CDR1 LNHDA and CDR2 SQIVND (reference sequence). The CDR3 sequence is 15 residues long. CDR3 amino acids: CASSLPGLALPEQFF. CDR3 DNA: TGTGCCAGTAGCCTACCGGGACTAGCGCTACCTGAGCAGTTCTTC.

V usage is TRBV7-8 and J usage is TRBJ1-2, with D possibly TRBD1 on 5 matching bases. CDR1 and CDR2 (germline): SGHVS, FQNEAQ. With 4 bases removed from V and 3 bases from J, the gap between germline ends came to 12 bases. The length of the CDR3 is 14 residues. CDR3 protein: CASSSAGRHYGYTF. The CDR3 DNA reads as TGTGCCAGCAGCTCCGCGGGACGGCACTATGGCTACACCTTC.

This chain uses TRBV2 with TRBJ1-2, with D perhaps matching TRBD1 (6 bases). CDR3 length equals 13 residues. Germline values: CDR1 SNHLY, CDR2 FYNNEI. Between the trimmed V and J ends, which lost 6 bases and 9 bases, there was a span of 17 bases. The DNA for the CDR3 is TGTGCCAGCAGGGAGGGGGGGTCTCGACGCTACACCTTC. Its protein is CASREGGSRRYTF.

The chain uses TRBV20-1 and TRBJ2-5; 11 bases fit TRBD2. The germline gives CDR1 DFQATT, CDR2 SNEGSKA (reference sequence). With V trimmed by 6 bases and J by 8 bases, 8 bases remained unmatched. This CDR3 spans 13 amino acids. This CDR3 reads CSANLAGGITQYF. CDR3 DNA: TGCAGTGCCAATCTAGCGGGGGGTATAACCCAGTACTTC.

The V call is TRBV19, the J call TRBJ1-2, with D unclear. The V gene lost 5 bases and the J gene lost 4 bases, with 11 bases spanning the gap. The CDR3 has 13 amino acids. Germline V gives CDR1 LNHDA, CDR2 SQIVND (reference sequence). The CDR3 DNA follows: TGTGCCAGTAGTGGCGCCTACGGCTATGGCTACACCTTC. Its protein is CASSGAYGYGYTF. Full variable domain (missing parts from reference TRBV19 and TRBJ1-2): DGGITQSPKYLFRKEGQNVTLSCEQNLNHDAMYWYRQDPGQGLRLIYYSQIVNDFQKGDIAEGYSVSREKKESFPLTVTSAQKNPTAFYLCASSGAYGYGYTFGSGTRLTVV.

The DNA of the CDR3 is TGTGCCAGCAGCTTCCAGCGGGTCCCCGAGAAGACCCAGTACTTC. It specifies CASSFQRVPEKTQYF. The chain combines TRBV5-6 with TRBJ2-5; D is possibly TRBD2 (6 bases). This CDR3 region has 15 residues. Germline V gene sequence: CDR1 SGHDT, CDR2 YYEEEE. V gave up 2 bases and J gave up 6 bases, with 17 bases separating them.

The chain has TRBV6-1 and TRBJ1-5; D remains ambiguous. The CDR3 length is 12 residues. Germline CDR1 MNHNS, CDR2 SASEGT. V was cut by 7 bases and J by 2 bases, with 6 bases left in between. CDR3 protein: CASMSGNQPQHF. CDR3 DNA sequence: TGTGCCAGCATGTCGGGCAATCAGCCCCAGCATTTT.

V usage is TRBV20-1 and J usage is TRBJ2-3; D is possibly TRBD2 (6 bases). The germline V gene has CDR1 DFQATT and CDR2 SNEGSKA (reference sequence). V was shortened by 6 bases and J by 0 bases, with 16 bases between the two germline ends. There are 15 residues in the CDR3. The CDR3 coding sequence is TGCAGTGCCTCCCCGCTAGCGACTAGCACAGATACGCAGTATTTT. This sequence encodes CSASPLATSTDTQYF.

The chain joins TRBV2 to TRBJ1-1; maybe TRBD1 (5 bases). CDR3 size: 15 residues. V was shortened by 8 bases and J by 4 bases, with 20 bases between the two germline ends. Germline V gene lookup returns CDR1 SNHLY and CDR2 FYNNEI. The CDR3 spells CASARTVGQSTEAFF. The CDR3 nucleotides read TGTGCCAGCGCCCGAACAGTCGGACAAAGCACTGAAGCTTTCTTT.

The CDR3 is CATSDLRGFTDTQYF. CDR3 bases: TGTGCCACCAGTGATTTACGGGGGTTCACAGATACGCAGTATTTT. The chain employs TRBV24-1 and TRBJ2-3, with a weak D call TRBD2 (6 bases). The CDR3 consists of 15 residues. V was shortened by 1 base and J by 2 bases, with 9 bases between the two germline ends. In germline, CDR1 is KGHDR, CDR2 SFDVKD.

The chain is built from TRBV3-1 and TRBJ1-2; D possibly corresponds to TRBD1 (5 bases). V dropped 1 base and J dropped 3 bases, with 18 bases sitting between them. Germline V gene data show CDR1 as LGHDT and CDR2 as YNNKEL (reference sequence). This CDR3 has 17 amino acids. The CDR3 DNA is TGTGCCAGCAGCCAAGGGGCAGGGAATGCGAGGTACTATGGCTACACCTTC. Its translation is CASSQGAGNARYYGYTF.

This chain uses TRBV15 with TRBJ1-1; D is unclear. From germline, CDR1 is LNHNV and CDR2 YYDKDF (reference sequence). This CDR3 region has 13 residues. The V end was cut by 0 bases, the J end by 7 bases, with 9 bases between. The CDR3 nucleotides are TGTGCCACCAGCAGAGATGGGCAGCTTGAAGCTTTCTTT. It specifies CATSRDGQLEAFF.

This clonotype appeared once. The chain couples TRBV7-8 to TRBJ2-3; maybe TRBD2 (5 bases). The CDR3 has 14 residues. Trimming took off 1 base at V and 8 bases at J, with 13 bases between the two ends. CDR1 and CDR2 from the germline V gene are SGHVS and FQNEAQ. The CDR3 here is CASSLGTAGGTQYF. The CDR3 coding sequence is TGTGCCAGCAGCTTAGGGACCGCTGGAGGTACGCAGTATTTT.

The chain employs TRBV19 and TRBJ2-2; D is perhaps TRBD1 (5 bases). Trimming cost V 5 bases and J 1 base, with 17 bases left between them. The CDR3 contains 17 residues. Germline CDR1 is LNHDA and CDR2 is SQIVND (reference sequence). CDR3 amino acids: CASSGNQGAWNTGELFF. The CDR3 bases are TGTGCCAGTAGTGGTAATCAAGGGGCCTGGAACACCGGGGAGCTGTTTTTT.

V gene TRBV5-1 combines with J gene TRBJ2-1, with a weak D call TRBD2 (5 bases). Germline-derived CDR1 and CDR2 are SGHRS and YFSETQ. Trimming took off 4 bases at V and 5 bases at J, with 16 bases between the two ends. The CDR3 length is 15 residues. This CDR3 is CASSPGDSVHNEQFF. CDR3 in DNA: TGCGCCAGCAGCCCCGGCGATAGCGTACACAATGAGCAGTTCTTC.

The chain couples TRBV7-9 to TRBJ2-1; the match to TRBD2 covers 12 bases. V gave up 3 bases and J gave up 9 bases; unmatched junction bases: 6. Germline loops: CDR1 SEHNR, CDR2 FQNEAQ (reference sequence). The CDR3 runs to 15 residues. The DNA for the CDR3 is TGTGCCAGCAGCTTGCTAGCGGGGGGGTGGGGTGAGCAGTTCTTC. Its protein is CASSLLAGGWGEQFF.

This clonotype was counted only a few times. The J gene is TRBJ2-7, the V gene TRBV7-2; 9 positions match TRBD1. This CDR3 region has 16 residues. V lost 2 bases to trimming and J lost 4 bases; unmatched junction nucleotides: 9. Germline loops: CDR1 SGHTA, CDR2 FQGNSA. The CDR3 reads CASSLSGTGFIYEQYF. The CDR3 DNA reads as TGTGCCAGCAGCTTATCCGGGACAGGGTTTATTTACGAGCAGTACTTC. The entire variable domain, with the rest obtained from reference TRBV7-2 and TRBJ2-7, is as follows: GAGVSQSPSNKVTEKGKDVELRCDPISGHTALYWYRQSLGQGLEFLIYFQGNSAPDKSGLPSDRFSAERTGGSVSTLTIQRTQQEDSAVYLCASSLSGTGFIYEQYFGPGTRLTVT.

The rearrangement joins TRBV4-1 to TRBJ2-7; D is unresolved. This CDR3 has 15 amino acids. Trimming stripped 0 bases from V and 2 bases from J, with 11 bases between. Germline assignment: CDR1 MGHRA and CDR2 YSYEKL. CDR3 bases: TGCGCCAGCAGCCAAGAGGACGGCCTAACCTACGAGCAGTACTTC. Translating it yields CASSQEDGLTYEQYF.

The CDR3 nucleotides are TGCAGTGCCCACCCGACTAGCAACTACAATGAGCAGTTCTTC. This translates into CSAHPTSNYNEQFF. This chain links TRBV20-1 with TRBJ2-1; TRBD2 matches 7 bases. The germline CDR1 and CDR2 sequences are DFQATT and SNEGSKA (reference sequence). The junction had 8 bases not matched to a gene; V was cut back by 6 bases and J by 3 bases. The CDR3 runs 14 residues.

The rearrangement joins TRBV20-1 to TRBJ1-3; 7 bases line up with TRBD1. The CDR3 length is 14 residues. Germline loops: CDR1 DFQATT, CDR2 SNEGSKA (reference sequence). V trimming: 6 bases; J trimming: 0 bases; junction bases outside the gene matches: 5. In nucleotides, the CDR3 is TGCAGTGCCAACCGGGACAGCTCTGGAAACACCATATATTTT. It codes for CSANRDSSGNTIYF.

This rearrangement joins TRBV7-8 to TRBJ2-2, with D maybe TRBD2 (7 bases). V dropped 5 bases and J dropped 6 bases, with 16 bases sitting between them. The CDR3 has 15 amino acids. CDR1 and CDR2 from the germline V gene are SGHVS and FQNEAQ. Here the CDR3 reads CASSPWTGGSGELFF. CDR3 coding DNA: TGTGCCAGCAGCCCATGGACGGGGGGCTCCGGGGAGCTGTTTTTT.

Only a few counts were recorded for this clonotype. The CDR3 coding sequence is TGTGCCTCCCGCCGGGACACTGGCTACACCTTC. Translation: CASRRDTGYTF. The rearrangement uses TRBV19 and TRBJ1-2, with D possibly matching TRBD1 (6 bases). Germline V gene lookup returns CDR1 LNHDA and CDR2 SQIVND (reference sequence). There are 11 residues in the CDR3. V gave up 11 bases and J gave up 7 bases, with 14 bases separating them.

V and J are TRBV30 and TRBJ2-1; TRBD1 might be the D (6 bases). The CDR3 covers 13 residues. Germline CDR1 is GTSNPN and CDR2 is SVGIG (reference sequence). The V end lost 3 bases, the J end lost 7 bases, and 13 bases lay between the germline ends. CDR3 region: CAWRGHLRNEQFF. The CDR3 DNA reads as TGTGCCTGGAGGGGACACCTACGAAATGAGCAGTTCTTC. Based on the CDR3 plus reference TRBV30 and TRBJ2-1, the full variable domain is SQTIHQWPATLVQPVGSPLSLECTVEGTSNPNLYWYRQAAGRGLQLLFYSVGIGQISSEVPQNLSASRPQDRQFILSSKKLLLSDSGFYLCAWRGHLRNEQFFGPGTRLTVL.

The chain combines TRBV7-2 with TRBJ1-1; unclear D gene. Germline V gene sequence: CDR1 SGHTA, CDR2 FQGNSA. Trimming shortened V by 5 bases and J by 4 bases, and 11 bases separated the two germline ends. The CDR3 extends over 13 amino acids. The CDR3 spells CASSLGMGTEAFF. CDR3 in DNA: TGTGCCAGCAGCCTTGGGATGGGCACTGAAGCTTTCTTT.

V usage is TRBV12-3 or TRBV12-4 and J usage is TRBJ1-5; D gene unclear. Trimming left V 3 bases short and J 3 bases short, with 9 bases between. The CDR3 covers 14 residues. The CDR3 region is CASSFAGNNQPQHF. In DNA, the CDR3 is TGTGCCAGCAGTTTTGCGGGGAACAATCAGCCCCAGCATTTT.

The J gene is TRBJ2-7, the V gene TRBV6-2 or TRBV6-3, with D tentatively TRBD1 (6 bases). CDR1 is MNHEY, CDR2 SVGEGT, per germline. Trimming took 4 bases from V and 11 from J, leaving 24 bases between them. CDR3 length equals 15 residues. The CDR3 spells CASSSPGRGSPEEYF. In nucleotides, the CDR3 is TGTGCCAGCAGTTCCCCCGGCAGGGGTTCCCCAGAGGAGTACTTC.